This T cell receptor beta chain was documented in a study of cytomegalovirus exposure and HLA in healthy donors. The study's findings and limits: TCR beta V segments were, for the most part, productive about 87% or about 30% of the time in an earlier analysis.

This PCR relied on a set of 60 Vbeta primers and 13 Jbeta primers. As processed by the authors: Among the unique TCR beta chains that a later analysis counted, around 82 million in all, 10 million to 11 million were shared. Sequenced by immunoSEQ multiplex PCR; TCRdb stores in-frame clones only, minus some. The V and J calls and the clone size are those of that table, but D and trimming were determined from the DNA. The sample has 130,000 to 150,000 clones, roughly 76% seen once. On this clone itself: As yet, its antigen is unknown.

The sample consisted of PBMCs. The TCR was taken from a man in his late teens or twenties in good health and CMV-seronegative.

The CDR3 DNA is TGTGCCAGCAGTCCGAACAGGGTAATCTACGAGCAGTACTTC. It encodes CASSPNRVIYEQYF. The rearrangement joins TRBV28 to TRBJ2-7; a weak D match, TRBD1 (6 bases). CDR3 size: 14 residues. Germline V CDR1 and CDR2: MDHEN, SYDVKM. The V gene lost 5 bases and the J gene lost 3 bases, with 14 bases spanning the gap.